These T cell receptor beta chains were read from a single sample in a study of T-cell memory formation after mild COVID-19. TCRdb recomputed calls from the 5' RACE reads with MiXCR, one row per CDR3 protein. The top ten clones hold roughly a fifth of a sample with about 240,000 distinct CDR3 sequences, approximately 9% of them seen once. Sequenced input: PBMCs or a T cell subset sorted from them (not recorded which). The receptors were sampled from a man younger than 35 who had mild COVID-19 (a few samples of this study predate the infection). Cell type and time point are not known. The CDR3 runs from the conserved cysteine through the conserved F or W. The D gene is left open where the match is weak. Clone size is shown for a subset of rows, as once, few, many or a class of expanded clone.

v_gene,j_gene,d_gene,abundance,CDR3aa,CDR3nt
TRBV11-2,TRBJ2-3,NA,few,CASSSSTYSDTQYF,TGTGCCAGCAGCTCCTCGACCTACTCAGATACGCAGTATTTT
TRBV6-2/TRBV6-3,TRBJ2-3,TRBD1,many,CASSSRTGKGTDTQYF,TGTGCCAGCAGTTCACGGACAGGCAAAGGCACAGATACGCAGTATTTT
TRBV6-2/TRBV6-3,TRBJ1-1,NA,few,CASSRKWEAFF,TGTGCCAGCAGCCGCAAGTGGGAAGCTTTCTTT
TRBV20-1,TRBJ1-1,TRBD1,NA,CSGYGTGSPEAFF,TGCAGCGGTTACGGGACAGGGTCCCCTGAAGCTTTCTTT
TRBV4-2,TRBJ1-5,NA,few,CASSQEAGNSNQPQHF,TGTGCCAGCAGCCAGGAAGCAGGCAATAGCAATCAGCCCCAGCATTTT
TRBV12-3/TRBV12-4,TRBJ2-1,NA,NA,CASSFSQGYEQFF,TGTGCCAGCAGTTTTTCCCAGGGCTATGAGCAGTTCTTC
TRBV24-1,TRBJ2-3,NA,NA,CATGSTDTQYF,TGTGCCACCGGTAGCACAGATACGCAGTATTTT
TRBV5-1,TRBJ2-2,NA,NA,CASSRELYSTGELFF,TGCGCCAGCAGCCGGGAACTTTATAGCACCGGGGAGCTGTTTTTT
TRBV20-1,TRBJ2-3,NA,few,CSSFSGERNTQYF,TGCAGTTCCTTTTCGGGAGAGAGGAATACGCAGTATTTT
TRBV7-3,TRBJ1-2,TRBD1,NA,CASSLWGGDRAYGYTF,TGTGCCAGCAGCTTATGGGGCGGGGACAGGGCCTATGGCTACACCTTC
TRBV14,TRBJ2-7,NA,few,CASSQATTGEQYF,TGTGCCAGCAGCCAAGCAACTACCGGCGAGCAGTACTTC
TRBV25-1,TRBJ1-1,TRBD1,NA,CASSGGQGAVGTEAFF,TGTGCCAGCAGCGGCGGACAGGGGGCGGTGGGAACTGAAGCTTTCTTT
TRBV7-8,TRBJ2-7,NA,few,CASSLSDTDYEQYF,TGTGCCAGCAGCTTATCGGACACAGACTACGAGCAGTACTTC
TRBV29-1,TRBJ1-4,NA,NA,CSVETEKLFF,TGCAGCGTCGAGACCGAAAAACTGTTTTTT
TRBV12-3/TRBV12-4,TRBJ2-7,TRBD2,few,CASTRTSGGDEQYF,TGTGCCAGCACCCGGACTAGCGGGGGTGACGAGCAGTACTTC
TRBV6-1,TRBJ2-1,TRBD2,NA,CASSETSGGYNEQFF,TGTGCCAGCAGTGAGACTAGCGGGGGCTACAATGAGCAGTTCTTC
TRBV4-1,TRBJ1-1,NA,few,CASSQGPWASGVRPGTEAFF,TGCGCCAGCAGCCAAGGCCCTTGGGCCTCAGGGGTACGACCGGGGACTGAAGCTTTCTTT
TRBV4-1,TRBJ2-5,NA,NA,CASSQVDRLETQYF,TGCGCCAGCAGCCAAGTCGACAGGCTGGAGACCCAGTACTTC
TRBV12-3/TRBV12-4,TRBJ2-1,NA,NA,CASSLSVVEEQFF,TGTGCCAGCAGTTTATCTGTGGTAGAGGAGCAGTTCTTC
TRBV5-6,TRBJ1-3,NA,NA,CASSLGTGGNTIYF,TGTGCCAGCAGCTTGGGGACTGGGGGAAACACCATATATTTT
TRBV20-1,TRBJ2-1,NA,NA,CSASRASGEQFF,TGCAGTGCTAGCCGGGCCTCGGGTGAGCAGTTCTTC
TRBV3-1,TRBJ2-5,NA,NA,CASRHSGGETQYF,TGTGCCAGCAGGCATAGCGGTGGGGAGACCCAGTACTTC
TRBV7-2,TRBJ1-4,NA,NA,CASSPRPIYATNEKLFF,TGTGCCAGCAGCCCCCGCCCCATTTATGCAACTAATGAAAAACTGTTTTTT
TRBV5-1,TRBJ2-3,TRBD1,NA,CASSTTGQSTDTQYF,TGCGCCAGCAGCACGACGGGACAGAGCACAGATACGCAGTATTTT
TRBV10-2,TRBJ2-6,TRBD1,few,CASRGNRGPSSGANVLTF,TGCGCCAGCAGGGGGAACAGGGGGCCGAGCTCTGGGGCCAACGTCCTGACTTTC
TRBV12-5,TRBJ1-5,TRBD1,NA,CASGLVNRGLTSSNQPQHF,TGTGCTAGTGGTTTGGTGAACAGGGGGCTTACCTCTAGCAATCAGCCCCAGCATTTT
TRBV29-1,TRBJ2-3,NA,few,CSVGTESDTQYF,TGCAGCGTTGGTACGGAGTCAGATACGCAGTATTTT
TRBV7-9,TRBJ2-3,NA,few,CASSSRGSGMDTQYF,TGTGCCAGCAGCTCCAGAGGTTCAGGAATGGATACGCAGTATTTT
TRBV20-1,TRBJ2-5,NA,few,CSALRGGGSSETQYF,TGCAGTGCTCTCCGCGGGGGCGGCAGCTCGGAGACCCAGTACTTC